The source of this T cell receptor beta chain is a study of T cells in tumors after PD-1 blockade. Turning to the study itself: Daily vismodegib 150 mg continued in a subset of anti-PD-1-treated patients. On average, tumor samples gave 20,000 to 30,000 TCR templates and around 6,300 unique clonotypes.

Repertoires were generated with immunoSEQ multiplex PCR, while TCRdb's copy carries only in-frame clones and drops some. The repertoire consists of around 7,000 clones, with 65% to 70% occurring once and the leading ten covering 8.9%. The length of the CDR3 is 13 residues. Trimming stripped 6 bases from V and 3 bases from J, with 10 bases between. Tumor biopsies came from the same primary tumor site before and after PD-1 blockade. The TCR sequence derives from a human donor with basal cell carcinoma. V gene TRBV12-3 or TRBV12-4 combines with J gene TRBJ2-3, with a tentative D call TRBD1 (6 bases). The material was tumor tissue, obtained after anti-PD-1 treatment. CDR3 nucleotides: TGTGCCAGCAGCACTACAGGGACAGATACGCAGTATTTT. Its translation is CASSTTGTDTQYF.